One sample yielded the 13 T cell receptor beta chains listed below, sequenced in a study of spatial heterogeneity in lung cancer. Specified time point: sample taken at primary tumor resection. Extraction of whole RNA from tumor, nontumor lung or frozen PBMC preceded unsorted sequencing. One entry per CDR3 protein, called by TCRdb with MiXCR from the 5' RACE reads. The sample holds around 14,000 distinct CDR3 sequences; roughly 10% are singletons and the top ten take 30% to 35%. Sample: PBMCs, taken at surgery. The origin of the receptors is a female donor with early-stage non-small cell lung cancer.

This clonotype was recorded at least ten times. This chain links TRBV2 with TRBJ2-1; D remains unclear. The CDR3 is 13 amino acids. Trimming left V 8 bases short and J 6 bases short, with 14 bases between. Per germline, CDR1 SNHLY and CDR2 FYNNEI. The CDR3 DNA follows: TGTGCCAGCCTCAAGGATCTTGGCAATGAGCAGTTCTTC. Translation gives CASLKDLGNEQFF.

This clonotype has at least ten counts. The chain links TRBV10-2 to TRBJ1-6, with 10 bases that match TRBD1. Germline CDR1 and CDR2: WSHSY and SAAADI. The CDR3 extends over 15 amino acids. The trim removed 6 bases at V and 10 bases at J, leaving 9 bases unmatched. The CDR3 DNA reads TGCGCCAGCAGGCCCCCGGGACAGGGGACCTCACCCCTCCACTTT. Protein: CASRPPGQGTSPLHF.

Judged by abundance, this clonotype is medium-sized (0.01 to 0.1%). This sequence joins TRBV27 and TRBJ2-3; D uncertain. Germline-derived CDR1 and CDR2 are MNHEY and SMNVEV (reference sequence). This CDR3 is 13 amino acids long. V gave up 6 bases and J gave up 0 bases, with 7 bases separating them. The CDR3 DNA follows: TGTGCCAGCAGGCCTCCAAGCACAGATACGCAGTATTTT. Encoded protein: CASRPPSTDTQYF.

The CDR3 here is CASSQGQTGPSTDTQYF. The CDR3 DNA sequence: TGTGCCAGCAGCCAAGGACAGACAGGGCCTAGCACAGATACGCAGTATTTT. J is TRBJ2-3 and V is TRBV4-2; 7 positions agree with TRBD1. The CDR3 loop spans 17 amino acids. The junction had 7 bases not matched to a gene; V was cut back by 1 base and J by 0 bases. Germline V lookup: CDR1 LGHNA, CDR2 YNFKEQ.

This clonotype has more than one count but fewer than ten. A read error may be the cause here, since a much bigger clone is one base away. The chain links TRBV30 to TRBJ1-1; a weak D match, TRBD1 (5 bases). With 0 bases removed from V and 4 bases from J, the gap between germline ends came to 12 bases. CDR1 and CDR2 (germline): GTSNPN, SVGIG (reference sequence). The CDR3 is made up of 14 amino acids. CDR3: CAWSVQVATTEAFF. The CDR3 DNA reads TGTGCCTGGAGTGTACAGGTGGCCACCACTGAAGCTTTCTTT.

In its sample, this clonotype was seen many times. The V call is TRBV19, the J call TRBJ2-3; D might be TRBD1 (6 bases). The CDR3 extends over 13 amino acids. The germline V gene encodes CDR1 LNHDA and CDR2 SQIVND (reference sequence). Trimming removed 7 bases at V and 2 bases at J, with 10 bases between. The chain's CDR3 is CASTQGVTDTQYF. CDR3 bases: TGTGCCAGTACACAGGGAGTCACAGATACGCAGTATTTT.

This clonotype has ten or more counts. The chain employs TRBV7-2 and TRBJ2-7, with D uncertain. This CDR3 comprises 12 residues. V lost 6 bases to trimming and J lost 6 bases, with 12 bases between them. CDR1 is SGHTA and CDR2 is FQGNSA in the germline V gene. CDR3 in amino acids: CASRRTAGEQYF. In DNA form, the CDR3 reads TGTGCCAGCAGAAGGACGGCCGGCGAGCAGTACTTC.

This clonotype was observed at least ten times. The V and J genes are TRBV19 and TRBJ2-7, with D perhaps TRBD2 (6 bases). V was cut by 7 bases and J by 3 bases, with 19 bases left in between. The CDR3 runs 15 residues. Per the germline V gene, CDR1 is LNHDA and CDR2 is SQIVND (reference sequence). The CDR3, as DNA: TGTGCCAGTACCCCGGACTACAACATGTTCTACGAGCAGTACTTC. As protein: CASTPDYNMFYEQYF. The full variable domain, with the rest looked up from reference TRBV19 and TRBJ2-7, is DGGITQSPKYLFRKEGQNVTLSCEQNLNHDAMYWYRQDPGQGLRLIYYSQIVNDFQKGDIAEGYSVSREKKESFPLTVTSAQKNPTAFYLCASTPDYNMFYEQYFGPGTRLTVT.

The chain recombines TRBV2 with TRBJ2-1; D is uncertain. The germline V gene encodes CDR1 SNHLY and CDR2 FYNNEI. V lost 9 bases to trimming and J lost 5 bases, with 14 bases between them. This CDR3 has 13 residues. The CDR3 DNA reads as TGTGCCAGTGATATTCCAGAGAACAATGAGCAGTTCTTC. Translation: CASDIPENNEQFF. Variable domain in full (rest from reference TRBV2 and TRBJ2-1): EPEVTQTPSHQVTQMGQEVILRCVPISNHLYFYWYRQILGQKVEFLVSFYNNEISEKSEIFDDQFSVERPDGSNFTLKIRSTKLEDSAMYFCASDIPENNEQFFGPGTRLTVL.

This clonotype has at least ten counts. The CDR3 is CASSPGGRNEQFF. CDR3 DNA sequence: TGTGCCAGCAGCCCGGGGGGACGAAATGAGCAGTTCTTC. The chain employs TRBV7-8 and TRBJ2-1, with 7 bases fitting TRBD2. CDR3 length: 13 residues. Trimming at V came to 5 bases and at J to 7 bases, leaving 5 bases not matched to a gene. Germline values: CDR1 SGHVS, CDR2 FQNEAQ.

This clonotype was recorded many times. The chain carries TRBV7-9 and TRBJ2-5; D may be TRBD1 or TRBD2 (5 bases each). With 2 bases removed from V and 4 bases from J, the gap between germline ends came to 11 bases. The CDR3 has 14 residues. CDR1 is SEHNR, CDR2 FQNEAQ, per germline (reference sequence). This CDR3 reads CASSLYSGGETQYF. CDR3 sequence (DNA): TGTGCCAGCAGCTTATATAGTGGGGGAGAGACCCAGTACTTC.

This clonotype has at least ten counts. The rearrangement uses TRBV9 and TRBJ2-3; D is undetermined. The CDR3 runs 14 residues. The ends were cut back, 0 bases at V and 6 bases at J, with 11 bases in the middle. Germline CDR1 reads SGDLS; CDR2 reads YYNGEE. The CDR3 is CASSVDAVGDTQYF. In nucleotides, the CDR3 is TGTGCCAGCAGCGTAGACGCCGTTGGGGATACGCAGTATTTT.

The table lists this clonotype with many counts. The V and J genes are TRBV29-1 and TRBJ1-1; tentatively, D is TRBD1 (5 bases). CDR1 is SQVTM, CDR2 ANQGSEA, per germline. V shed 6 bases and J shed 4 bases, with 15 bases lying between them. The CDR3 consists of 13 residues. The CDR3 DNA follows: TGCAGCGTCTTGTGGGGGTCGGGCACTGAAGCTTTCTTT. Amino acids: CSVLWGSGTEAFF.